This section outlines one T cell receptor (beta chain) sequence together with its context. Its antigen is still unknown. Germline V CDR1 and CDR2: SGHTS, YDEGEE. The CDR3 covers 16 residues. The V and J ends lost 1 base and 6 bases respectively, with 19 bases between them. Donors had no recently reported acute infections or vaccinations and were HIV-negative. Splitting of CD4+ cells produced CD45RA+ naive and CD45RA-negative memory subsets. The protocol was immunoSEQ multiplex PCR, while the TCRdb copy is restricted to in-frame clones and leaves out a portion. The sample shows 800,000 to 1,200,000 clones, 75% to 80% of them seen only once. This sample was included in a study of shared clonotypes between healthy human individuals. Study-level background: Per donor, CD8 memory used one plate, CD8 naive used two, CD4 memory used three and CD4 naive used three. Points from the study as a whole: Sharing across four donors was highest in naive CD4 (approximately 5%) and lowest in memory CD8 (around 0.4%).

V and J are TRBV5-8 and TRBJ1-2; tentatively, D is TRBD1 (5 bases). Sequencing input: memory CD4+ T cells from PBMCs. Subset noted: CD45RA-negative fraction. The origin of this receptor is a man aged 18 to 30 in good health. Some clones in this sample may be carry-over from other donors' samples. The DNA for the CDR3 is TGTGCCAGCAGCTTGTCCAGGGACCGCGCCTTAAATGGCTACACCTTC. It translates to CASSLSRDRALNGYTF.